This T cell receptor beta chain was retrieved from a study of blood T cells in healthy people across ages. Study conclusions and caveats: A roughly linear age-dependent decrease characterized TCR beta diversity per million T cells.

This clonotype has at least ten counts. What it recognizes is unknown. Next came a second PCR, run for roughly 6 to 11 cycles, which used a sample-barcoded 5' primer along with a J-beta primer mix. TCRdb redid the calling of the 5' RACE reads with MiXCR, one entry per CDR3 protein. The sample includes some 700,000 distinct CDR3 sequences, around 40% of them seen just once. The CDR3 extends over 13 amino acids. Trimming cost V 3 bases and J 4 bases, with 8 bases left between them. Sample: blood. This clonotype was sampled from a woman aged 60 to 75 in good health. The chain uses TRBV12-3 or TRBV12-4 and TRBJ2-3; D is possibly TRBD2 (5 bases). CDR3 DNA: TGTGCCAGCAGTTTCCTGGGAGCAGATACGCAGTATTTT. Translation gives CASSFLGADTQYF.